This T cell receptor (beta chain) stems from a study of graft-versus-host responses after intestinal transplantation. Across the study: All recipients were given anti-thymocyte globulin induction, and tacrolimus and steroids were then administered for about three years.

The repertoire was sequenced with immunoSEQ multiplex PCR; TCRdb's copy has only in-frame clones and lacks some. The table has about 36,000 clones, approximately 94% seen once. Germline V gene lookup returns CDR1 SGDLS and CDR2 YYNGEE. V shed 0 bases, J shed 8 bases, and the junction held 0 bases outside the gene matches. This CDR3 has 12 residues. Remarks on this clone: Its specificity is not known.

The chain links TRBV9 to TRBJ1-2; 8 bases map to TRBD1. The specimen was unstimulated CD4+ T cells sorted from spleen or lymph node cells, collected before transplant. The sequence derives from a human donor who was the organ donor for an intestinal transplant. The CDR3 sequence: CASSVAGGGYTF. CDR3 bases: TGTGCCAGCAGCGTAGCAGGGGGCGGCTACACCTTC.